This T cell receptor (beta chain) originates from a study of OX40 agonist ivuxolimab in advanced cancers. In the study overall: In this trial design, patients received ivuxolimab intravenously at 0.01 to 10 mg/kg every 2 weeks. Three patients got partial responses; one had hepatocellular carcinoma and two had cutaneous melanoma.

Systemic immunosuppression or a history of autoimmune disease excluded patients. Study findings and constraints: The antigens recognized by the expanded peripheral T cells, that is their antigen specificity, were not determined.

V was shortened by 5 bases and J by 8 bases, with 18 bases between the two germline ends. This CDR3 contains 14 residues. CDR1 is SEHNR, CDR2 FQNEAQ, per germline (reference sequence). For this clone: Its antigen is unidentified.

The repertoire was sequenced with immunoSEQ multiplex PCR; TCRdb's copy has only in-frame clones and lacks some. The repertoire holds over 80,000 clones, with under 90% as singletons. This TCR was recovered from an adult with an advanced solid tumor such as melanoma, head and neck, liver or kidney cancer. The source was CD4+ or CD8+ T cells sorted from blood, collected in a trial of the OX40 agonist ivuxolimab. V is TRBV7-9 and J is TRBJ1-2, with D maybe TRBD1 (5 bases). CDR3 protein: CASSPSTGLKGYTF. CDR3 coding DNA: TGTGCCAGCAGCCCTTCAACAGGTCTGAAGGGCTACACCTTC.